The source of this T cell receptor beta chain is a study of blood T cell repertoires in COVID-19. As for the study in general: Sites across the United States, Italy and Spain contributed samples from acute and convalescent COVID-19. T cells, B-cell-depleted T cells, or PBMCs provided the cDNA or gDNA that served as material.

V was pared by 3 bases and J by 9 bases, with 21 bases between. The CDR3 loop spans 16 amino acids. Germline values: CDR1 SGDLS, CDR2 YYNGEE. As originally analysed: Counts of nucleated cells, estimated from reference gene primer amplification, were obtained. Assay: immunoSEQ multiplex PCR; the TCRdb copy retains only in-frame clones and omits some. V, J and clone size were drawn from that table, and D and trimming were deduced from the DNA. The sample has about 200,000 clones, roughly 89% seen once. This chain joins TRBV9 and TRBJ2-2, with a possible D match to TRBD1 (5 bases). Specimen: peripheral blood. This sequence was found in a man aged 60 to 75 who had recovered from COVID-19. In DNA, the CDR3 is TGTGCCAGCAGCGCCCCAGGGTCGGATCCTATCCGGGAGCTGTTTTTT. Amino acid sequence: CASSAPGSDPIRELFF.